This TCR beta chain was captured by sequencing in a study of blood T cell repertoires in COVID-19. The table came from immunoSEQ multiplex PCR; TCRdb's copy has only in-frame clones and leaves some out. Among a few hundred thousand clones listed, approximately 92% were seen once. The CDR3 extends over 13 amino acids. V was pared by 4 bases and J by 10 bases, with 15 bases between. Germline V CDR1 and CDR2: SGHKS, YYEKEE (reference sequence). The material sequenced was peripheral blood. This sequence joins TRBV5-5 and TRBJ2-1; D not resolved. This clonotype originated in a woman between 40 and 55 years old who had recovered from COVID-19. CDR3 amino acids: CASSPPTGWEQFF. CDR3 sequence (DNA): TGTGCCAGCAGCCCCCCGACTGGTTGGGAGCAGTTCTTC.